This entry describes one T cell receptor beta chain. The data were obtained in a study of regulatory T cells in long-lasting Graves disease. The germline V gene has CDR1 LNHDA and CDR2 SQIVND (reference sequence). V was trimmed by 6 bases and J by 0 bases, leaving 12 bases between them. The CDR3 covers 15 residues. In building TCR beta libraries, iRepertoire HTBI primers were used together with Arm-PCR of CDR3 regions. Each CDR3 protein gets one entry after TCRdb re-called the multiplex PCR reads with MiXCR. The sample yields hundreds of thousands of distinct CDR3 sequences, around 15% seen once. Time point noted: newly diagnosed GD, antithyroid drugs for less than 3 months. Extracted RNA from PBMCs served as the source of the TCR library. These same data were also listed under a study on T cells in Graves' hyperthyroidism and ophthalmopathy. That report adds: Clinical symptoms, serum thyroxine, TRAb, thyroid ultrasound and orbital computed tomography informed diagnoses. An initial round of RT-PCR targeting the TCR CDR3 relied on the HTBI primer set.

Sequences were derived from peripheral blood mononuclear cells (PBMCs), sampled at new diagnosis, from a patient treated with antithyroid drugs. The clonotype originates from a woman aged 35 to 60 with Graves disease. The rearrangement links TRBV19 to TRBJ1-3, with D uncertain. CDR3 nucleotides: TGTGCCAGTAGCCTAAACGTTCTCTCTGGAAACACCATATATTTT. It translates to CASSLNVLSGNTIYF.